The 2 T cell receptor beta chains given below trace back to one sample, sequenced in a study of cytomegalovirus exposure and HLA in healthy donors. Sequenced by immunoSEQ multiplex PCR; TCRdb stores in-frame clones only, minus some. Of roughly 75,000 clones in the sample, just under 85% are singletons; the top ten hold about 3%. Sequencing was done on a sample of PBMCs. All receptors derive from a man aged 25-45 years in good health and CMV-seronegative.

The DNA for the CDR3 is TGTGCCAGCAGTTTCCCAGAAACTGGAAACACCATATATTTT. It translates to CASSFPETGNTIYF. The chain links TRBV28 to TRBJ1-3, with D unresolved. V was pared by 3 bases and J by 2 bases, with 8 bases between. Germline V gene lookup returns CDR1 MDHEN and CDR2 SYDVKM. There are 14 residues in the CDR3.

This chain joins TRBV2 and TRBJ1-2; 7 bases align to TRBD1. Germline CDR1 is SNHLY and CDR2 is FYNNEI. The ends lost 5 bases at V and 3 bases at J; junction bases unmatched: 3. The CDR3 has 13 residues. CDR3 bases: TGTGCCAGCAGTAGGGACAGCTACTATGGCTACACCTTC. Translation: CASSRDSYYGYTF.